The present entry profiles one T cell receptor beta chain with its context. The germline V gene has CDR1 GTSNPN and CDR2 SVGIG (reference sequence). Losses at the gene ends were 2 bases for V and 6 bases for J; bases not matched to a gene: 9. The CDR3 has 16 amino acids. These data belong to a study of blood T cell repertoires in COVID-19. In the authors' workflow: Scientists estimated how many nucleated cells there were by amplifying reference gene primers. Using immunoSEQ multiplex PCR, the repertoire was profiled, and TCRdb retains in-frame clones only, with some absent. D and trimming come from the DNA, and the V and J calls and clone size come from that table. The sample gives just over 95,000 clones, just over 90% of which show up once; just over 5% is in the top ten.

The chain has TRBV30 and TRBJ2-1; 11 nucleotides match TRBD1. The source material was peripheral blood. This clonotype was sampled from a man aged 50 to 59 with acute or convalescent COVID-19. CDR3 sequence: CAWSTYYGQGANEQFF. The CDR3 coding sequence is TGTGCCTGGAGTACGTATTATGGACAGGGGGCCAATGAGCAGTTCTTC.